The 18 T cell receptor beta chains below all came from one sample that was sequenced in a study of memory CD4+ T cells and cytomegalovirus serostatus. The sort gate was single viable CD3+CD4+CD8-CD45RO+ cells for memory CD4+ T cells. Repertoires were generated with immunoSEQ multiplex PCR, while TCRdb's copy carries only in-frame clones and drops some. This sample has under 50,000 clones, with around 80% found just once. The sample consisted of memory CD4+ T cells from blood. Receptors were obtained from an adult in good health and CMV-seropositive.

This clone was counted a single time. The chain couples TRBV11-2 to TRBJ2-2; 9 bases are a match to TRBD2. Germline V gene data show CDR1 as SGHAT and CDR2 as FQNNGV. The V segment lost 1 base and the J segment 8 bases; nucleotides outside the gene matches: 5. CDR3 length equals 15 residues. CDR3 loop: CASSLVLAGSGELFF. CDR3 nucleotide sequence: TGTGCCAGCAGCTTAGTTCTAGCGGGGTCTGGGGAGCTGTTTTTT. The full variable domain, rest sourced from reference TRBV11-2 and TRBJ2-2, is EAGVAQSPRYKIIEKRQSVAFWCNPISGHATLYWYQQILGQGPKLLIQFQNNGVVDDSQLPKDRFSAERLKGVDSTLKIQPAKLEDSAVYLCASSLVLAGSGELFFGEGSRLTVL.

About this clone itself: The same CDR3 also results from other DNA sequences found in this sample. CDR3 loop: CASSLDSRNTEAFF. CDR3 DNA: TGCGCCAGCAGCTTGGATTCCAGGAACACTGAAGCTTTCTTT. The chain joins TRBV5-1 to TRBJ1-1; D not certain. The CDR3 runs to 14 residues. Trimming pared 0 bases from V and 1 base from J, leaving 7 bases between. CDR1 SGHRS and CDR2 YFSETQ come from the germline V gene.

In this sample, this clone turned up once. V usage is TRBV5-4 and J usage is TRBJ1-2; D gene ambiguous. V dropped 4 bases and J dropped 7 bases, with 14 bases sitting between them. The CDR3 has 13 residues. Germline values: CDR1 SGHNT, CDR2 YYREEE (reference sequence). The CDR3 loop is CASSLNRAAGYTF. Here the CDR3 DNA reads TGTGCCAGCAGCCTTAATCGTGCAGCTGGCTACACCTTC.

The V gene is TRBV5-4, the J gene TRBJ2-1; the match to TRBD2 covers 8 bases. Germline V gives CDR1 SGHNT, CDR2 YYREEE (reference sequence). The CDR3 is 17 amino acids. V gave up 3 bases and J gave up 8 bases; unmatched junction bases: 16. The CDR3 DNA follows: TGTGCCAGCAGCTGGGGGACGGGAGGGAGGGCCCTGGATGAGCAGTTCTTC. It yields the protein CASSWGTGGRALDEQFF.

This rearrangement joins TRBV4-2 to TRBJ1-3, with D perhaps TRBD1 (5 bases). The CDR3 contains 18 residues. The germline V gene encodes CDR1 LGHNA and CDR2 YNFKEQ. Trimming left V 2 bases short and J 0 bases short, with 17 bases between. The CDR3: CASSQTAGSHSSGNTIYF. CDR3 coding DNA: TGTGCCAGCAGCCAAACCGCAGGGTCCCATTCCTCTGGAAACACCATATATTTT.

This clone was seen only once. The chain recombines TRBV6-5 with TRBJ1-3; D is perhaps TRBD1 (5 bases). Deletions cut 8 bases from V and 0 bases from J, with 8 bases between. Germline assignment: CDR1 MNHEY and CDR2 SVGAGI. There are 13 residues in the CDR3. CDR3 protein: CASLGGSGNTIYF. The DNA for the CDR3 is TGTGCCAGCCTGGGGGGCTCTGGAAACACCATATATTTT.

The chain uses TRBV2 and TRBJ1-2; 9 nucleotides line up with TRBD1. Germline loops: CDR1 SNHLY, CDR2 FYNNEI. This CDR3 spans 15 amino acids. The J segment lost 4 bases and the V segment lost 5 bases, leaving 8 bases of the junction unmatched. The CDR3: CASSPDRGYGYGYTF. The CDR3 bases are TGTGCCAGCAGTCCTGACAGGGGGTACGGCTATGGCTACACCTTC.

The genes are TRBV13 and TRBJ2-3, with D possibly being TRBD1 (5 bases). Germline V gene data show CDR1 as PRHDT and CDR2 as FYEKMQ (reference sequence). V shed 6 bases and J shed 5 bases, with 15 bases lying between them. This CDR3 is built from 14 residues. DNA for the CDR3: TGTGCCAGCAGAATCAGGGTTTTGCGAGATACGCAGTATTTT. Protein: CASRIRVLRDTQYF.

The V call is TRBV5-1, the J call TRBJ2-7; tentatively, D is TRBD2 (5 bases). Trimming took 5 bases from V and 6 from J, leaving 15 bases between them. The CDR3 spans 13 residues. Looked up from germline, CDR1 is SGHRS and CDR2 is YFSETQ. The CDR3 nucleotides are TGCGCCAGCAGGCCGGGAAGTAGTGGCGAGCAGTACTTC. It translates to CASRPGSSGEQYF.

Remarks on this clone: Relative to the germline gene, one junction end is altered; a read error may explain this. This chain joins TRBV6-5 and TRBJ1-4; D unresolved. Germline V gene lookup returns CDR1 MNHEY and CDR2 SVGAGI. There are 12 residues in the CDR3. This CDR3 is CGSSYSSGKLFF. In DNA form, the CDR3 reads TGTGGCAGCAGTTACTCGAGTGGAAAACTGTTTTTT.

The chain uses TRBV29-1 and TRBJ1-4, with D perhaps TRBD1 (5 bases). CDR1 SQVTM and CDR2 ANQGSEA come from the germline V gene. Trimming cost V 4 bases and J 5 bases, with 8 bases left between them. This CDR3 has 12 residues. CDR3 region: CSVGGVNEKLFF. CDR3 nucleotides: TGCAGCGTTGGGGGGGTGAATGAAAAACTGTTTTTT.

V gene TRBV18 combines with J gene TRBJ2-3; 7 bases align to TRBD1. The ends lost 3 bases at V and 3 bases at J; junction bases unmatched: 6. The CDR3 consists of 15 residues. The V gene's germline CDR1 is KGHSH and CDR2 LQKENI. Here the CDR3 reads CASSPEGAWTDTQYF. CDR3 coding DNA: TGTGCCAGCTCACCTGAGGGGGCATGGACAGATACGCAGTATTTT.

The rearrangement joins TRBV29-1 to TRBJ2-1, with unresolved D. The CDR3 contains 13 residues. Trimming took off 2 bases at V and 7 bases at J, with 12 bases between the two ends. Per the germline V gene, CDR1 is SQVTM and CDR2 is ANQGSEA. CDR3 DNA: TGCAGCGTTGAAACCCTCCTGGGGAATGAGCAGTTCTTC. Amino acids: CSVETLLGNEQFF.

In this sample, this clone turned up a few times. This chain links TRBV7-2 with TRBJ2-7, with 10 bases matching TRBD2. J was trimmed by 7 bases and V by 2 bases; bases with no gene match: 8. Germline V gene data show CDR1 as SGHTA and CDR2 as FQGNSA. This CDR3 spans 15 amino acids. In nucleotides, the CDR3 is TGTGCCAGCAGCTTACGCAGGAGCGGGAGGGGGGAGCAGTACTTC. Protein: CASSLRRSGRGEQYF.

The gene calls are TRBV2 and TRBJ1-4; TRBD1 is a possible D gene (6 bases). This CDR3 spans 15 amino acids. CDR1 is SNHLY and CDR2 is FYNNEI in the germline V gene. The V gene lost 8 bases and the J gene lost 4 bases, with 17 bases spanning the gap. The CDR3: CASCITRQVNEKLFF. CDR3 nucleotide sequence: TGTGCCAGCTGTATAACCAGACAGGTTAATGAAAAACTGTTTTTT.

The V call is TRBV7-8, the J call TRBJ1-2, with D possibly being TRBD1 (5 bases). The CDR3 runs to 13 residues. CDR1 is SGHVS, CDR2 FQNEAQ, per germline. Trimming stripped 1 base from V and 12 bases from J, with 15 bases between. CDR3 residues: CASSLDHRLLHTF. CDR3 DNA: TGTGCCAGCAGCTTAGATCACAGGCTTCTCCACACCTTC.

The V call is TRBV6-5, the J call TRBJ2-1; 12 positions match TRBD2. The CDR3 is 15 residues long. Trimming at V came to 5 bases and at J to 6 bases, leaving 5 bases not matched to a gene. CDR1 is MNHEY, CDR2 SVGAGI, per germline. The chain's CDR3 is CASSKPSGGANEQFF. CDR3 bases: TGTGCCAGCAGTAAGCCTAGCGGGGGGGCCAATGAGCAGTTCTTC.

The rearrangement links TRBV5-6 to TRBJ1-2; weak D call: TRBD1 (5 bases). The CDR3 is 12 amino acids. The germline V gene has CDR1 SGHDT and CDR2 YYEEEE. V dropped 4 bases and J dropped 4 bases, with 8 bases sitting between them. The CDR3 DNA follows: TGTGCCAGCAGCCCTGGGACCTATGGCTACACCTTC. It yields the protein CASSPGTYGYTF.